The rows below give T cell receptor beta chains drawn from one sample of a study of T cells in localized non-small cell lung cancer. The protocol was immunoSEQ multiplex PCR, while the TCRdb copy is restricted to in-frame clones and leaves out a portion. This sample has fewer than 7,000 clones, with roughly 36% found just once. This specimen consisted of lung tumor tissue, obtained before any cancer treatment. These receptors were taken from a male donor aged 60 or older with stage I squamous cell lung carcinoma. Each CDR3 is given with its conserved first and last residue. Each record gives: D gene, J gene, clone size, V gene, CDR3 protein, CDR3 DNA. D genes are given only for firm matches. Clone size is given for some rows only: seen once, a few or many times, or a class if the clone is expanded.

-	TRBJ1-1	-	TRBV29-1	CSVSPGRLNTEAFF	TGCAGCGTTTCCCCGGGACGCTTGAACACTGAAGCTTTCTTT
TRBD2	TRBJ2-5	few	TRBV9	CASSERGKTQYF	TGTGCCAGCTCGGAGCGGGGTAAGACCCAGTACTTC
-	TRBJ1-2	-	TRBV1	CASSQPGADGYTF	TGCGCCAGCAGCCAACCGGGAGCCGATGGCTACACCTTC
-	TRBJ2-5	-	TRBV1	CTSSQSSGGRETQYF	TGCACCAGCAGCCAATCTAGCGGGGGCCGTGAGACCCAGTACTTC
-	TRBJ1-5	many	TRBV11-3	CASSSWGANQPQHF	TGTGCCAGCAGCTCATGGGGGGCTAATCAGCCCCAGCATTTT
TRBD2	TRBJ2-3	-	TRBV4-1	CASSQDRAGGHTQYF	TGCGCCAGCAGCCAAGATCGAGCGGGGGGGCATACGCAGTATTTT
-	TRBJ2-2	-	TRBV14	CASSHRVRAGELFF	TGTGCCAGCAGCCACCGAGTTCGAGCCGGGGAGCTGTTTTTT
-	TRBJ2-2	large	TRBV11-3	CASSLTVGRRTGELFF	TGTGCCAGCAGCTTAACCGTAGGGCGGAGGACCGGGGAGCTGTTTTTT
-	TRBJ1-6	-	TRBV6-8	CASSTTYNSPLHF	TGTGCCAGCAGTACCACATATAATTCACCCCTCCACTTT
TRBD1	TRBJ1-1	medium-sized	TRBV6-8	CASTVDRVGAFF	TGTGCCAGCACGGTTGACAGGGTAGGTGCTTTCTTT
TRBD2	TRBJ2-3	-	TRBV29-1	CSVAGMRLAGGSGTDTQYF	TGCAGCGTGGCGGGGATGCGTCTAGCGGGGGGGAGTGGGACAGATACGCAGTATTTT
-	TRBJ1-4	-	TRBV28	CASSWAGTGEKLFF	TGTGCCAGCAGTTGGGCGGGGACGGGGGAAAAACTGTTTTTT
-	TRBJ1-5	few	TRBV4-1	CASSQEWGHSNQPQHF	TGCGCCAGCAGCCAAGAATGGGGCCACTCCAATCAGCCCCAGCATTTT
TRBD2	TRBJ2-1	-	TRBV11-3	CASSFPRAGGNEQFF	TGTGCCAGCAGCTTCCCGCGCGCGGGGGGGAATGAGCAGTTCTTC
-	TRBJ1-1	medium-sized	TRBV11-3	CASSLEEYNTEAFF	TGTGCCAGCAGCTTAGAGGAGTACAACACTGAAGCTTTCTTT
TRBD2	TRBJ2-5	-	TRBV6-8	CATRAVAGVQETQYF	TGTGCCACCCGAGCGGTAGCGGGGGTACAAGAGACCCAGTACTTC
-	TRBJ2-2	-	TRBV19	CASKGTGLNTGELFF	TGTGCCAGTAAGGGAACAGGTCTGAACACCGGGGAGCTGTTTTTT
TRBD2	TRBJ2-5	-	TRBV23-1	CASNPARGEEETQYF	TGCGCCAGCAATCCCGCCCGGGGGGAGGAAGAGACCCAGTACTTC
TRBD2	TRBJ2-5	once	TRBV10-2	CASSGPHSAGDPQETQYF	TGCGCCAGCAGTGGGCCCCATTCGGCGGGGGACCCCCAAGAGACCCAGTACTTC
-	TRBJ1-6	-	TRBV6-8	CASSYSIGPVDSPLHF	TGTGCCAGCAGTTACTCGATCGGACCCGTGGATTCACCCCTCCACTTT
TRBD1	TRBJ1-1	few	TRBV30	CAWSLGDRGHFF	TGTGCCTGGAGTCTAGGGGACAGGGGGCATTTCTTT
-	TRBJ2-2	few	TRBV28	CASNWGPERELFF	TGTGCCAGCAATTGGGGGCCCGAGAGGGAGCTGTTTTTT
-	TRBJ1-6	-	TRBV30	CAWRTGSPLHF	TGTGCCTGGAGAACGGGTTCACCCCTCCACTTT
-	TRBJ1-2	few	TRBV18	CASSPPAGGAPSKGYTF	TGTGCCAGCTCACCACCTGCGGGGGGGGCCCCATCGAAAGGCTACACCTTC
-	TRBJ1-3	medium-sized	TRBV6-8	CASSPGGAPSGNTIYF	TGTGCCAGCAGCCCTGGGGGTGCTCCCTCTGGAAACACCATATATTTT
TRBD1	TRBJ1-4	few	TRBV9	CASRVLGQANEKLFF	TGTGCCAGCAGGGTCTTGGGACAGGCTAATGAAAAACTGTTTTTT
-	TRBJ1-6	medium-sized	TRBV11-3	CASSWNLYNSPLHF	TGTGCCAGCAGCTGGAATTTGTATAATTCACCCCTCCACTTT
-	TRBJ1-1	-	TRBV6-8	CASSDSTLAEAFF	TGTGCCAGCAGTGACTCAACACTGGCTGAAGCTTTCTTT
-	TRBJ2-4	-	TRBV18	CASSPGRAGDIQYF	TGTGCCAGCTCACCGGGCAGGGCTGGGGACATTCAGTACTTC
TRBD1	TRBJ2-7	few	TRBV30	CAWSTGQPYEQYF	TGTGCCTGGAGTACGGGACAGCCCTACGAGCAGTACTTC
-	TRBJ1-2	-	TRBV6-8	CASSFTDYGYTF	TGTGCCAGCAGTTTTACGGACTATGGCTACACCTTC
TRBD1	TRBJ1-6	-	TRBV10-2	CASNQAHLTGVTNSPLHF	TGCGCCAGCAACCAGGCACACCTCACAGGGGTCACGAATTCACCCCTCCACTTT
-	TRBJ2-1	-	TRBV12-5	CASGLGPGSHEQFF	TGTGCTAGTGGTTTAGGCCCAGGGTCCCATGAGCAGTTCTTC
-	TRBJ1-2	once	TRBV29-1	CSVDLGGSRGYTF	TGCAGCGTTGATTTGGGGGGGAGTAGAGGCTACACCTTC
-	TRBJ2-3	-	TRBV6-8	CASMVGGLPSTDTQYF	TGTGCCAGCATGGTGGGGGGCCTTCCCAGCACAGATACGCAGTATTTT
-	TRBJ2-7	few	TRBV11-3	CASTPPAGPYEQYF	TGTGCCAGCACCCCGCCAGCAGGGCCCTACGAGCAGTACTTC
-	TRBJ1-1	-	TRBV5-1	CASSLGTLNTEAFF	TGCGCCAGCAGCTTGGGGACACTTAACACTGAAGCTTTCTTT
-	TRBJ2-7	few	TRBV18	CASSTPPAEQYF	TGTGCCAGCTCAACCCCACCGGCTGAGCAGTACTTC
-	TRBJ1-4	-	TRBV19	CASSIGGASVEKLFF	TGTGCCAGTAGTATCGGGGGCGCGTCGGTTGAAAAACTGTTTTTT
TRBD2	TRBJ2-7	-	TRBV9	CASSVVGLAGEQYF	TGTGCCAGCAGCGTAGTAGGGCTAGCGGGGGAGCAGTACTTC
-	TRBJ1-1	few	TRBV9	CASSVGAGRGTEAFF	TGTGCCAGCAGCGTAGGGGCAGGGCGAGGGACTGAAGCTTTCTTT
-	TRBJ1-2	medium-sized	TRBV6-8	CASSYMGSQRGYTF	TGTGCCAGCAGTTACATGGGGTCTCAGCGGGGCTACACCTTC
-	TRBJ2-2	-	TRBV11-3	CASSLGQRPNTGELFF	TGTGCTAGCAGCTTAGGGCAGAGACCCAACACCGGGGAGCTGTTTTTT
-	TRBJ2-1	few	TRBV6-8	CASSGGFEGNEQFF	TGTGCCAGCAGTGGTGGCTTTGAGGGGAATGAGCAGTTCTTC
TRBD1	TRBJ1-1	-	TRBV11-3	CASSLTGEYTEAFF	TGTGCCAGCAGCTTGACAGGGGAGTACACTGAAGCTTTCTTT
-	TRBJ2-3	few	TRBV4-1	CASSQAWAVGWGTDTQYF	TGCGCCAGCAGCCAAGCGTGGGCGGTGGGGTGGGGGACAGATACGCAGTATTTT
TRBD1	TRBJ1-1	medium-sized	TRBV25-1	CASSEHEGQEDTEAFF	TGTGCCAGCAGTGAACATGAGGGACAGGAAGACACTGAAGCTTTCTTT
TRBD1	TRBJ2-3	-	TRBV6-8	CASSIGQELTDTQYF	TGTGCCAGCAGTATCGGACAGGAGCTCACAGATACGCAGTATTTT
-	TRBJ1-3	-	TRBV18	CASSPMSDLSGNTIYF	TGTGCCAGCTCACCGATGAGTGACCTCTCTGGAAACACCATATATTTT
-	TRBJ2-1	few	TRBV1	CASSQVILNPNNEQFF	TGCGCCAGCAGCCAAGTGATCCTAAACCCAAACAATGAGCAGTTCTTC
TRBD2	TRBJ2-7	few	TRBV9	CASSVSGDLSYEQYF	TGTGCCAGCAGCGTTAGCGGGGACCTCTCCTACGAGCAGTACTTC